The subject of this entry is one T cell receptor beta chain. Its antigen is currently unknown. With random hexamers, reverse transcription was performed on about 0.5 to 1 ug of RNA. An immunoSEQ multiplex PCR amplified TCR beta CDR3 over 54 Vbeta and 13 Jbeta. From the immunoSEQ multiplex PCR reads, TCRdb called clonotypes with MiXCR, one entry per CDR3 protein. Among about 440,000 distinct CDR3 sequences listed, more than 80% were seen once. These data originate in a study of CD8 T cells in Susac syndrome. Study-level points and caveats: A relatively small number of individuals underwent TCR sequencing and HLA analysis.

CDR3 length: 16 amino acids. The germline V and J ends were trimmed by 4 bases and 9 bases, with 19 bases remaining between them. Per the germline V gene, CDR1 is MGHRA and CDR2 is YSYEKL. TCR beta was sequenced from blood CD8+ and CD4+ T cells. Patients with stable or active relapsing-remitting disease, all of them treatment-naive, made up the multiple sclerosis controls. This chain links TRBV4-1 with TRBJ1-6; possible D gene TRBD1, 6 bases. The sample taken for sequencing was CD8+ T cells from PBMCs. The TCR was taken from a human donor with multiple sclerosis. The CDR3 DNA reads as TGCGCCAGCAGCCGATCCTTAACGGGAGGGGGTTCACCCCTCCACTTT. This encodes CASSRSLTGGGSPLHF.